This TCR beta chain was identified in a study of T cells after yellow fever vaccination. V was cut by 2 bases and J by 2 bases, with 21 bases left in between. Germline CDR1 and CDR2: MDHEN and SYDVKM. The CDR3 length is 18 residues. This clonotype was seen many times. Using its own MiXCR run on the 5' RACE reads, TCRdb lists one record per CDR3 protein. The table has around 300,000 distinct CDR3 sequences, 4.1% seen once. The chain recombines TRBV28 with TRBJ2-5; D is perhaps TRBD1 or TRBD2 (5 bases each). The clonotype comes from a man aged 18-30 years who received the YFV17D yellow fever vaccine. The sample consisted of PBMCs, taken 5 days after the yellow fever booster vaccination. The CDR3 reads CASSLRVGRRGAQETQYF. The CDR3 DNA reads TGTGCCAGCAGTTTAAGGGTTGGGCGAAGGGGAGCACAAGAGACCCAGTACTTC.